Presented here are 4 T cell receptor beta chains from one specimen sequenced in a study of T cell responses to AZD1222 COVID-19 vaccine. Here immunoSEQ multiplex PCR was the method, and the copy in TCRdb shows in-frame clones only, minus some. The data hold some 31,000 clones, with 75% to 85% observed a single time. The sample in question was peripheral blood, obtained 28 days after the second AZD1222 dose. These receptors all come from an adult who received the AZD1222 COVID-19 vaccine.

This chain joins TRBV5-5 and TRBJ2-7; D unclear. The germline V and J ends were trimmed by 2 bases and 6 bases, with 6 bases remaining between them. Germline CDR1 SGHKS, CDR2 YYEKEE (reference sequence). The CDR3 loop spans 11 amino acids. The CDR3 sequence: CASSLNGEQYF. CDR3 sequence (DNA): TGTGCCAGCAGCTTAAACGGCGAGCAGTACTTC.

In its sample, this clone was seen once. The chain has TRBV27 and TRBJ1-2, with 8 bases fitting TRBD1. Germline V gene sequence: CDR1 MNHEY, CDR2 SMNVEV (reference sequence). The CDR3 is made up of 14 amino acids. V was clipped by 4 bases and J by 4 bases; unmatched bases: 5. CDR3 DNA sequence: TGTGCCAGCAGTTGGGACAGGTACCTCTATGGCTACACCTTC. Amino acids: CASSWDRYLYGYTF.

The V call is TRBV9, the J call TRBJ2-4; 9 nucleotides align to TRBD1. Trimming at V came to 4 bases and at J to 5 bases, leaving 4 bases not matched to a gene. This CDR3 has 14 residues. The germline CDR1 and CDR2 sequences are SGDLS and YYNGEE. The CDR3 reads CASSSRTGENIQYF. The CDR3 region has the DNA TGTGCCAGCAGCTCCCGGACAGGGGAAAACATTCAGTACTTC.

The V call is TRBV6-5, the J call TRBJ2-7; TRBD2 matches 7 bases. The CDR3 loop spans 14 amino acids. Germline trimming cut 6 bases from V and 7 bases from J; bases unmatched to any gene: 12. Germline lookup yields CDR1 MNHEY and CDR2 SVGAGI. CDR3 loop: CASSLGRLAGEQYV. The CDR3 DNA follows: TGTGCCAGCAGCCTCGGAAGACTAGCAGGGGAGCAGTACGTC.